This is a list of T cell receptor beta chains from one sample in a study of graft-versus-host responses after intestinal transplantation. No antigen is known for these receptors. Method: immunoSEQ multiplex PCR; TCRdb's copy keeps in-frame clones and lacks some. The repertoire has approximately 81,000 clones, roughly 87% of them found once; the top ten carry roughly 8%. This specimen was unstimulated CD8+ T cells sorted from spleen or lymph node cells, taken before transplant. These receptors all come from a human donor who was the organ donor for an intestinal transplant. CDR3s include the opening cysteine and the closing phenylalanine or tryptophan.

V gene: TRBV7-9
CDR3 protein: CASRGWESQETQYF

V gene: TRBV9
CDR3 protein: CASSVASGDEAFF

V gene: TRBV4-1
CDR3 protein: CASSPTPGLAGPNTGELFF

V gene: TRBV14
CDR3 protein: CASSQDFTGGYGYTF

V gene: TRBV28
CDR3 protein: CASSLRGAAWVAAQETQYF

V gene: TRBV9
CDR3 protein: CASSVRGHGYTF

V gene: TRBV28
CDR3 protein: CASSLLTVYGYTF

V gene: TRBV21-1
CDR3 protein: CASSKVWRVEQYF

V gene: TRBV6-5
CDR3 protein: CASDPSGGAYNEQFF

V gene: TRBV10-3
CDR3 protein: CAISESIWDSIEAFF

V gene: TRBV7-5
CDR3 protein: CVRSLEQRGGLETQYF

V gene: TRBV5-1
CDR3 protein: CASSTPGQSSYEQYF

V gene: TRBV4-1
CDR3 protein: CASSPPGVPGYTF

V gene: TRBV6-1
CDR3 protein: CASSEVTQLHDGYTF

V gene: TRBV28
CDR3 protein: CASSLAGGSYNEQFF

V gene: TRBV11-2
CDR3 protein: CASSLWFGLGQGSRTEAFF

V gene: TRBV15
CDR3 protein: CATSSLPPGQSSYEQYF

V gene: TRBV6-5
CDR3 protein: CASSSGYQETQYF

V gene: TRBV5-1
CDR3 protein: CASSLEQGVNEQFF

V gene: TRBV6-6
CDR3 protein: CASSYLGTGLDNEQFF

V gene: TRBV27
CDR3 protein: CASWRGEMGEQFF

V gene: TRBV11-3
CDR3 protein: CASSLYETSEYNEQFF

V gene: TRBV6-5
CDR3 protein: CANLNGGCTEAFF

V gene: TRBV4-2
CDR3 protein: CASSQDLGGTGELFF

V gene: TRBV11-2
CDR3 protein: CASSLAGSYNEQFF

V gene: TRBV29-1
CDR3 protein: CSVAPPFRGWVGYTF

V gene: TRBV28
CDR3 protein: CASSLFSIGGQGIPYEQYF

V gene: TRBV2
CDR3 protein: CASRLLQGIDNSPLHF

V gene: TRBV27
CDR3 protein: CASSFGTSASEQFF

V gene: TRBV5-6
CDR3 protein: CASSWRDPNSPLHF

V gene: TRBV6-4
CDR3 protein: CASSERGGYNEQFF

V gene: TRBV4-1
CDR3 protein: CASSQGEGNNEQFF

V gene: TRBV19
CDR3 protein: CASSDRQAEYEQYF

V gene: TRBV11-2
CDR3 protein: CASSFFRNEQFF

V gene: TRBV6-6
CDR3 protein: CASSYHWAGELFF

V gene: TRBV11-2
CDR3 protein: CASSSPPDELDTDTQYF

V gene: TRBV7-3
CDR3 protein: CASSFQGPGELFF

V gene: TRBV6-4
CDR3 protein: CASSISGGATDTQYF

V gene: TRBV6-5
CDR3 protein: CASSYVQGSPDTQYF

V gene: TRBV5-6
CDR3 protein: CASSLAGRNEKLFF

V gene: TRBV9
CDR3 protein: CASSVGGSSTDTQYF

V gene: TRBV27
CDR3 protein: CATSLAGALGQFF

V gene: TRBV6-1
CDR3 protein: CASMSYGYTF

V gene: TRBV5-6
CDR3 protein: CAGLGQGNTEAFF

V gene: TRBV5-4
CDR3 protein: CASSFYGATGELFF

V gene: TRBV7-8
CDR3 protein: CASSLDRSLSAETQYF

V gene: TRBV29-1
CDR3 protein: CSVGLSAYGYTF

V gene: TRBV9
CDR3 protein: CASSLSPGQDYGYTF

V gene: TRBV28
CDR3 protein: CASSFLGASYEQYF

V gene: TRBV5-1
CDR3 protein: CASSLGQGKDEQYF

V gene: TRBV7-8
CDR3 protein: CASSYYTGKQTSGNTIYF

V gene: TRBV6-5
CDR3 protein: CASIGAEAFF

V gene: TRBV6-1
CDR3 protein: CASSEVSLDRVEEQYF

V gene: TRBV7-9
CDR3 protein: CASSPPTGEVYGYTF

V gene: TRBV6-5
CDR3 protein: CASSSPGLITEAFF

V gene: TRBV7-9
CDR3 protein: CASSFWNQPQHF

V gene: TRBV6-4
CDR3 protein: CASSEGHLSGNTIYF

V gene: TRBV7-9
CDR3 protein: CASSPQDSGGQETQYF

V gene: TRBV15
CDR3 protein: CATSAQAGANVLTF

V gene: TRBV4-2
CDR3 protein: CASSPQEDRNYEQYF